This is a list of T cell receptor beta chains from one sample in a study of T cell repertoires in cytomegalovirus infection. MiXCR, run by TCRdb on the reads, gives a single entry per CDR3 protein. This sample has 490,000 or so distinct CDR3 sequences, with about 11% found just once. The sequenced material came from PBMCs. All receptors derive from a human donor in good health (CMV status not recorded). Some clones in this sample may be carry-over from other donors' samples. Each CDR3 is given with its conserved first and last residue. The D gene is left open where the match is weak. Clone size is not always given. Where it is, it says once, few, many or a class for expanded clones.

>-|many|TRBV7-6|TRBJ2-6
CASSLVAPPGANVLTF
TGTGCCAGCAGCTTAGTGGCGCCGCCTGGGGCCAACGTCCTGACTTTC
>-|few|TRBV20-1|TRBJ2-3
CSAREGISTDTQYF
TGCAGTGCTAGAGAAGGCATCAGCACAGATACGCAGTATTTT
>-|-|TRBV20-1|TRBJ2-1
CSATRGDEQFF
TGCAGTGCTACTAGGGGGGATGAGCAGTTCTTC
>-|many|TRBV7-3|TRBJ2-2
CASSSQGNTGELFF
TGTGCCAGCAGCTCCCAGGGGAACACCGGGGAGCTGTTTTTT
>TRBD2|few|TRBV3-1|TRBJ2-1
CASSGTSATYNEQFF
TGTGCCAGCAGCGGGACTAGCGCAACCTACAATGAGCAGTTCTTC
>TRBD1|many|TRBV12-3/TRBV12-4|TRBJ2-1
CASSYRDRAINEQFF
TGTGCCAGCAGTTACCGGGACAGGGCTATCAATGAGCAGTTCTTC
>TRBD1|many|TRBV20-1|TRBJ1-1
CSARRGGTGGNTEAFF
TGCAGTGCTAGGAGGGGTGGGACAGGAGGGAACACTGAAGCTTTCTTT
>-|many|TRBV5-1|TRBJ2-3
CASSLQTHSDTQYF
TGCGCCAGCAGCTTGCAGACACATTCAGATACGCAGTATTTT
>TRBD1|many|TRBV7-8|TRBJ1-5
CASSLDRAGGYPFSNQPQHF
TGTGCCAGCAGCTTAGATAGGGCAGGGGGCTACCCTTTTAGCAATCAGCCCCAGCATTTT
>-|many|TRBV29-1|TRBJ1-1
CSALNTEAFF
TGCAGCGCATTGAACACTGAAGCTTTCTTT
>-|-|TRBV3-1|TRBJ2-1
CASSPFEGEQFF
TGTGCCAGCAGCCCATTCGAAGGGGAGCAGTTCTTC
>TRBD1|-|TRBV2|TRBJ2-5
CASRDRTGGRETQYF
TGTGCCAGCAGGGATAGGACAGGGGGCAGAGAGACCCAGTACTTC